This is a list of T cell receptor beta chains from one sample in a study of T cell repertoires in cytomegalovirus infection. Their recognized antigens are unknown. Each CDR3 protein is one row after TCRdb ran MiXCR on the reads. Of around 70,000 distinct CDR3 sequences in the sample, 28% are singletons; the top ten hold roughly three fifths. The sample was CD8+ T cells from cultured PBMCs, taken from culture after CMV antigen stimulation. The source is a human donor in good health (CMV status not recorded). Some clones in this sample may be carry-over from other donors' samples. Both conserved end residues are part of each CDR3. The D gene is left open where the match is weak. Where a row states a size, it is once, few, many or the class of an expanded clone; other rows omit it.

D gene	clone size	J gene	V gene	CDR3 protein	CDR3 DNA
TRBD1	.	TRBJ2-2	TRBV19	CASSIGWDRGQFGELFF	TGTGCCAGTAGTATAGGGTGGGACAGGGGGCAGTTCGGGGAGCTGTTTTTT
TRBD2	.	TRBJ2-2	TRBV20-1	CSARDPTSGGPQAGELFF	TGCAGTGCTAGAGACCCCACTAGCGGGGGCCCCCAGGCCGGGGAGCTGTTTTTT
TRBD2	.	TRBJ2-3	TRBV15	CATSRERGVIHTQYF	TGTGCCACCAGCAGAGAGCGGGGGGTGATTCATACGCAGTATTTT
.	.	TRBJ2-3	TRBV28	CASSPRGRPLDTQYF	TGTGCCAGCAGTCCCCGGGGGCGCCCCTTAGATACGCAGTATTTT
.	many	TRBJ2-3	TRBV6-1	CASIRIIGGGTDTQYF	TGTGCCAGCATCCGAATTATAGGTGGGGGCACAGATACGCAGTATTTT
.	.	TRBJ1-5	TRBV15	CATSRVRADNQPQHF	TGTGCCACCAGCAGAGTGCGGGCAGACAATCAGCCCCAGCATTTT
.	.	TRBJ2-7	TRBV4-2	CASSAETDEQYF	TGTGCCAGCAGCGCAGAGACCGACGAGCAGTACTTC
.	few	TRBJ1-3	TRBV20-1	CSARDHIIAREGNTIYF	TGCAGTGCTAGAGATCATATCATCGCTCGCGAAGGAAACACCATATATTTT
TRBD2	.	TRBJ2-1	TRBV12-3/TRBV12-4	CASTLTSGGLGDEQFF	TGTGCCAGCACCCTGACTAGCGGGGGCCTCGGGGATGAGCAGTTCTTC
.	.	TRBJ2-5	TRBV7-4	CASSRSESAQETQYF	TGTGCCAGCAGTAGATCAGAATCGGCACAAGAGACCCAGTACTTC
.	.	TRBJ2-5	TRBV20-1	CSARELGTETQYF	TGCAGTGCTAGAGAGTTAGGCACGGAGACCCAGTACTTC
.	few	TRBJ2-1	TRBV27	CASSGRIDEQFF	TGTGCCAGCAGTGGCCGGATCGATGAGCAGTTCTTC
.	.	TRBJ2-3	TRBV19	CASSIALGGAGTDTQYF	TGTGCCAGTAGTATAGCCTTGGGGGGCGCTGGCACAGATACGCAGTATTTT